Each of the 26 T cell receptor beta chains below was sequenced from the same sample in a study of naive and memory T cell subsets. Their cognate antigens are unknown. Points from the study as a whole: Naive repertoires, especially CD8, held a few larger clonotypes, possibly memory cells re-expressing CD45RA.

Two oligonucleotides, mixed equimolar, formed the beta constant-region primer covering TRBC1 and TRBC2. The ligated cDNA underwent four PCR rounds using SP2 and nested alpha and beta constant-region primers. A single record per CDR3 protein comes from TCRdb applying MiXCR to the UMI-ligation and nested PCR reads. The sample lists around 140,000 distinct CDR3 sequences, 22% seen once, with 0.09% to 0.13% in the top ten. The sample was naive CD4+ T cells from blood. The receptors were sampled from a human donor in good health.

In its sample, this clonotype was seen a few times. The CDR3 nucleotides are TGTGCCAGCAGTTCCACACCCTCGGAGCAGTTCTTC. It encodes CASSSTPSEQFF. The chain carries TRBV28 and TRBJ2-1, with unresolved D. The CDR3 contains 12 residues. Germline CDR1 is MDHEN and CDR2 is SYDVKM. V gave up 4 bases and J gave up 10 bases, with 11 bases separating them.

Of note for this clonotype: With a much larger clone just one base away, this may be a read error. The chain uses TRBV2 and TRBJ2-3; no definite D call. The J call may be faulty, since TRBJ1-5 better matches the DNA end. Germline V lookup: CDR1 SNHLY, CDR2 FYNNEI. This CDR3 contains 14 residues. Here the CDR3 reads CASRIAGGPNTQHF. CDR3 bases: TGTGCCAGCAGGATAGCGGGAGGGCCGAATACGCAGCATTTT.

This clonotype was detected a few times. The J gene is TRBJ2-3, the V gene TRBV29-1, with D hard to call. The V end lost 0 bases, the J end lost 7 bases, and 20 bases lay between the germline ends. This CDR3 is 16 amino acids long. From germline, CDR1 is SQVTM and CDR2 ANQGSEA. The CDR3 region is CSVEDRYGLKKNTQYF. CDR3 nucleotides: TGCAGCGTTGAAGATCGTTACGGGCTGAAGAAGAATACGCAGTATTTT.

This clonotype was seen repeatedly, ten times or more. The rearrangement uses TRBV10-3 and TRBJ2-7; D is tentatively TRBD1 or TRBD2 (5 bases each). The CDR3 runs to 14 residues. Germline values: CDR1 ENHRY, CDR2 SYGVKD. Between the trimmed V and J ends, which lost 3 bases and 2 bases, there was a span of 11 bases. CDR3 DNA: TGTGCCATCAGTGACCCAGGGAGAACCTACGAGCAGTACTTC. Translating gives CAISDPGRTYEQYF.

The CDR3 spells CASSVADNEQFF. The CDR3 DNA follows: TGTGCCAGCAGTGTAGCAGACAATGAGCAGTTCTTC. V and J are TRBV2 and TRBJ2-1; D unresolved. This CDR3 has 12 residues. Germline V gene data show CDR1 as SNHLY and CDR2 as FYNNEI. V lost 4 bases, J lost 5 bases, and 6 bases lay in between.

This chain uses TRBV5-1 with TRBJ2-2; no firm D call. Trimming cost V 5 bases and J 3 bases, with 2 bases left between them. Germline V gene data show CDR1 as SGHRS and CDR2 as YFSETQ. CDR3 length: 11 residues. The CDR3 sequence is CASRYTGELFF. The CDR3 DNA reads as TGCGCCAGCAGATACACCGGGGAGCTGTTTTTT.

This clonotype was seen a few times. The gene calls are TRBV6-1 and TRBJ2-7; 9 nucleotides agree with TRBD2. The CDR3 consists of 13 residues. Per germline, CDR1 MNHNS and CDR2 SASEGT. Trimming took 6 bases from V and 7 from J; bases not matched to a gene: 7. CDR3 nucleotide sequence: TGTGCCAGCAGCCCTTTGACTAGCGGTGAGCAGTACTTC. This sequence encodes CASSPLTSGEQYF.

There are a few counts of this clonotype. The rearrangement links TRBV29-1 to TRBJ1-1; D gene uncertain. The CDR3 loop spans 15 amino acids. The V gene's germline CDR1 is SQVTM and CDR2 ANQGSEA. The V end lost 7 bases, the J end lost 1 base, and 19 bases lay between the germline ends. The CDR3 here is CSAYPRLAKNTEAFF. The CDR3, as DNA: TGCAGCGCCTACCCGAGATTGGCAAAGAACACTGAAGCTTTCTTT.

V gene TRBV4-3 combines with J gene TRBJ2-5; 8 bases are a match to TRBD1. Germline CDR1 reads LGHNA; CDR2 reads YSLEER. The CDR3 extends over 17 amino acids. The ends lost 1 base at V and 4 bases at J; junction bases unmatched: 11. The CDR3 sequence is CASSQGIGQGQRETQYF. CDR3 coding DNA: TGCGCCAGCAGCCAAGGTATAGGACAGGGTCAGCGAGAGACCCAGTACTTC.

This chain joins TRBV7-9 and TRBJ1-4; D uncertain. This CDR3 is 12 amino acids long. V was pared by 3 bases and J by 12 bases, with 11 bases between. Germline V lookup: CDR1 SEHNR, CDR2 FQNEAQ (reference sequence). CDR3 DNA: TGTGCCAGCAGCTTGAGTGGGGTGGAACTGTTTTTT. It is translated as CASSLSGVELFF.

J is TRBJ2-7 and V is TRBV28; D unclear. There are 13 residues in the CDR3. Trimming took 6 bases from V and 2 from J, leaving 11 bases between them. Germline CDR1 is MDHEN and CDR2 is SYDVKM. The DNA for the CDR3 is TGTGCCAGCAGCCCTACCATCCCCTACGAGCAGTACTTC. Translating it yields CASSPTIPYEQYF.

The J gene is TRBJ2-7, the V gene TRBV15; D uncertain. Germline CDR1 and CDR2: LNHNV and YYDKDF (reference sequence). The ends were cut back, 0 bases at V and 2 bases at J, with 11 bases in the middle. The CDR3 totals 15 residues. Written as DNA, the CDR3 is TGTGCCACCAGCAGAGATGGCCAGGTACCCTACGAGCAGTACTTC. The encoded protein is CATSRDGQVPYEQYF.

CDR3: CATSRTSHNSPLHF. The CDR3 bases are TGTGCCACCAGCAGGACATCCCATAATTCACCCCTCCACTTT. The chain employs TRBV15 and TRBJ1-6; D is ambiguous. V lost 3 bases and J lost 5, with 8 bases in between. The germline V gene has CDR1 LNHNV and CDR2 YYDKDF (reference sequence). The CDR3 sequence is 14 residues long.

This clonotype was observed a handful of times. V is TRBV20-1 and J is TRBJ2-3; the match to TRBD1 covers 9 bases. The V gene end was trimmed by 5 bases and the J gene end by 5 bases; junction bases not matched to a gene: 8. The length of the CDR3 is 14 residues. Germline assignment: CDR1 DFQATT and CDR2 SNEGSKA (reference sequence). The CDR3 sequence: CSAPGQGRRDTQYF. CDR3 DNA: TGCAGTGCTCCAGGACAGGGGCGGAGAGATACGCAGTATTTT.

This chain links TRBV7-3 with TRBJ2-1; TRBD2 might be the D (5 bases). This CDR3 is built from 13 residues. Per the germline V gene, CDR1 is SGHTA and CDR2 is FQGTGA. V lost 5 bases to trimming and J lost 15 bases, with 20 bases between them. The CDR3 DNA sequence: TGTGCCAGCAGCCCTGGAGCTTTGCGGGCTGCGTTCTTC. This gives the protein CASSPGALRAAFF.

The rearrangement uses TRBV13 and TRBJ2-7, with D unresolved. The CDR3 is made up of 13 amino acids. Per germline, CDR1 PRHDT and CDR2 FYEKMQ (reference sequence). V lost 4 bases and J 5 bases, leaving 12 bases between the germline ends. The CDR3 spells CASSSRGIHEQYF. The CDR3 DNA reads TGTGCCAGCAGCTCCCGAGGTATCCACGAGCAGTACTTC. The variable domain in full, with the rest retrieved from reference TRBV13 and TRBJ2-7, is AAGVIQSPRHLIKEKRETATLKCYPIPRHDTVYWYQQGPGQDPQFLISFYEKMQSDKGSIPDRFSAQQFSDYHSELNMSSLELGDSALYFCASSSRGIHEQYFGPGTRLTVT.

This clonotype was counted between two and nine times. The chain employs TRBV6-5 and TRBJ2-3, with a weak D call TRBD2 (5 bases). The CDR3 has 16 residues. V was cut by 6 bases and J by 2 bases, with 18 bases left in between. The V gene's germline CDR1 is MNHEY and CDR2 SVGAGI. CDR3: CASSKLPRAITDTQYF. DNA for the CDR3: TGTGCCAGCAGCAAACTCCCGAGGGCCATCACAGATACGCAGTATTTT.

This clonotype was observed a few times. The V gene is TRBV12-3 or TRBV12-4, the J gene TRBJ2-1; D may be TRBD1 (6 bases). V shed 3 bases and J shed 9 bases, with 15 bases lying between them. This CDR3 has 14 amino acids. This CDR3 reads CASSFWGRGTEQFF. The CDR3 region has the DNA TGTGCCAGCAGTTTCTGGGGCAGGGGAACTGAGCAGTTCTTC.

The V call is TRBV30, the J call TRBJ1-5; D remains ambiguous. The CDR3 runs to 13 residues. V dropped 1 base and J dropped 6 bases, with 10 bases sitting between them. CDR1 GTSNPN and CDR2 SVGIG come from the germline V gene (reference sequence). CDR3 loop: CAWSDRAPQPQHF. The DNA for the CDR3 is TGTGCCTGGAGTGACCGGGCCCCTCAGCCCCAGCATTTT.

There are a few counts of this clonotype. The chain uses TRBV21-1 and TRBJ2-1; the DNA was not used to check the table's D call, TRBD2. TRBV21-1 represents a pseudogene. CDR3 size: 15 residues. The CDR3 bases are TGTGCCAGCAGCCGAGCTAGCGGGAGGCCTTATGAGCAGTTCTTC. As protein: CASSRASGRPYEQFF.

This clonotype was detected a few times. This sequence joins TRBV25-1 and TRBJ2-7; maybe TRBD2 (5 bases). The CDR3 totals 13 residues. CDR1 MGHDK and CDR2 SYGVNS come from the germline V gene. Trimming took 1 base from V and 5 from J, leaving 9 bases between them. CDR3 bases: TGTGCCAGCAGTGAATTCAGAGGGCACGAGCAGTACTTC. Encoded protein: CASSEFRGHEQYF.

In this sample, this clonotype turned up many times. This sequence joins TRBV19 and TRBJ2-2, with D perhaps assigned TRBD1 or TRBD2 (5 bases each). CDR1 is LNHDA and CDR2 is SQIVND in the germline V gene (reference sequence). The V gene lost 4 bases and the J gene lost 0 bases, with 15 bases spanning the gap. The CDR3 is made up of 17 amino acids. CDR3 nucleotides: TGTGCCAGTAGTACCTCACCTCCGGGGCCGAACACCGGGGAGCTGTTTTTT. It is translated as CASSTSPPGPNTGELFF.

This clonotype was detected a few times. The chain couples TRBV27 to TRBJ2-1; the match to TRBD2 covers 8 bases. J was trimmed by 6 bases and V by 5 bases; bases with no gene match: 12. Germline CDR1 MNHEY, CDR2 SMNVEV (reference sequence). This CDR3 is built from 16 residues. CDR3 protein: CASSPLVAGSSNEQFF. The CDR3 DNA reads as TGTGCCAGCAGTCCGCTAGTAGCGGGATCATCCAATGAGCAGTTCTTC.

The chain uses TRBV5-1 and TRBJ2-4; no clear D. The V end lost 5 bases, the J end lost 0 bases, and 9 bases lay between the germline ends. The CDR3 runs to 14 residues. The germline V gene encodes CDR1 SGHRS and CDR2 YFSETQ. Written as DNA, the CDR3 is TGCGCCAGCAGTGACGAAATAGCCAAAAACATTCAGTACTTC. Protein sequence: CASSDEIAKNIQYF.

V usage is TRBV12-3 or TRBV12-4 and J usage is TRBJ2-6, with D tentatively TRBD1 (5 bases). The CDR3 is made up of 14 amino acids. Trimming stripped 7 bases from V and 0 bases from J, with 7 bases between. CDR3 sequence reads: CASIDSSGANVLTF. Written as DNA, the CDR3 is TGTGCCAGCATTGACAGCTCTGGGGCCAACGTCCTGACTTTC.

The chain couples TRBV12-3 or TRBV12-4 to TRBJ1-6; D unclear. V lost 4 bases and J lost 1, with 11 bases in between. The CDR3 extends over 16 amino acids. For the CDR3, the DNA is TGTGCCAGCAGTTCGAAAGGGTTGTCCTATAATTCACCCCTCCACTTT. It codes for CASSSKGLSYNSPLHF.